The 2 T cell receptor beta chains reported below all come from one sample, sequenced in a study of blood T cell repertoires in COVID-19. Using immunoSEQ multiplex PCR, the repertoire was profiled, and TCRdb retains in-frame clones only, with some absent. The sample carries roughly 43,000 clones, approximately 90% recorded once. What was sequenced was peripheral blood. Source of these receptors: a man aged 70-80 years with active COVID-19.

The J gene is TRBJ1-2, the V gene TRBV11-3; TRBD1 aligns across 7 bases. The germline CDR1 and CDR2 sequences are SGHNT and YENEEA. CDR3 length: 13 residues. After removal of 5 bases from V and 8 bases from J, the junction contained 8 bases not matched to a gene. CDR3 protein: CASSNRGGVGYTF. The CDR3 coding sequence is TGTGCCAGCAGCAACAGGGGCGGGGTAGGCTACACCTTC.

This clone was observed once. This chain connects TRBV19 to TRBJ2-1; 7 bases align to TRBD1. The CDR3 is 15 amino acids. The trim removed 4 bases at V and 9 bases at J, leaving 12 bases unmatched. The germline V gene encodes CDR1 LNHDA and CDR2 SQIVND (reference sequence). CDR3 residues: CASSTSKTGSIEQFF. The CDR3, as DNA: TGTGCCAGTAGTACTTCCAAGACAGGGAGTATTGAGCAGTTCTTC.